This is a list of T cell receptor beta chains from one sample in a study of radiotherapy plus CTLA-4 blockade in lung cancer. Libraries were prepared by immunoSEQ multiplex PCR; TCRdb keeps only in-frame clonotypes and omits some of them. The table includes roughly 98,000 clones, about four fifths detected once. The specimen was peripheral blood, collected from a patient treated with radiotherapy plus ipilimumab. All receptors come from a human donor with non-small cell lung cancer that progressed on radiotherapy plus ipilimumab. CDR3s include the opening cysteine and the closing phenylalanine or tryptophan.

cdr3_aa v_call
CASSYRGQSYGYTF TRBV6-5
CASSQGDWGYTF TRBV7-8
CASSPIIGTGGAGEQFF TRBV4-2
CASSPGPNTEAFF TRBV27
CASSSGQGTSYEQYF TRBV5-4
CASSAGTAVEKLFF TRBV6-5
CSAPGQATDTQYF TRBV29-1
CASSEGGGSDTQYF TRBV6-4
CASSLGRDNSGNTIYF TRBV7-9
CASSLANEKLFF TRBV5-4
CASSLVGYGDTVTEAFF TRBV7-2
CASSVGTTDTQYF TRBV9
CASSPLGTKVQGEQYF TRBV4-1
CASRRGSYEQYF TRBV28
CASSLGQGADYGYTF TRBV9
CASTLDTIMGGYTF TRBV6-1
CASRETGADTQYF TRBV19
CASSSDRGVRNIQYF TRBV5-8
CASSWGTETYEQYF TRBV18
CATSREGLHSNQPQHF TRBV15
CSVLDTGAKNIQYF TRBV29-1
CASSPGGRLAGGLHTDTQYF TRBV18
CASSPRDRDDNEQFF TRBV4-2
CASRRPGTRATDTQYF TRBV6-6
CASSLAAGETQYF TRBV5-1
CASSLGITDTQYF TRBV7-7
CASSLGDNEKLFF TRBV5-1
CASSQDGGRGTEAFF TRBV4-1